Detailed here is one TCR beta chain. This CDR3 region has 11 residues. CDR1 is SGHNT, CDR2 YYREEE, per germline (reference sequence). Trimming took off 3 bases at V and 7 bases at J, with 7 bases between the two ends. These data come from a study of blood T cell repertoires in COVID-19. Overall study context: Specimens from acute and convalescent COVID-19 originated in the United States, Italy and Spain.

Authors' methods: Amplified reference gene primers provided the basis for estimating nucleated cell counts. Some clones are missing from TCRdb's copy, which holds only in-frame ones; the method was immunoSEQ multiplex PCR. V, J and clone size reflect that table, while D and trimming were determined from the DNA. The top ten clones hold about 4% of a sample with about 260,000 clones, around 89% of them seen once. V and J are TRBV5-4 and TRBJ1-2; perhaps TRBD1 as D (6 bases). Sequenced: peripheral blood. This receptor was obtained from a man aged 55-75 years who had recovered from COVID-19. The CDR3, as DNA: TGTGCCAGCAGCTCAGGGGTTGGCTACACCTTC. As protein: CASSSGVGYTF. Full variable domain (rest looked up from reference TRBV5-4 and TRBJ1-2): ETGVTQSPTHLIKTRGQQVTLRCSSQSGHNTVSWYQQALGQGPQFIFQYYREEENGRGNFPPRFSGLQFPNYSSELNVNALELDDSALYLCASSSGVGYTFGSGTRLTVV.